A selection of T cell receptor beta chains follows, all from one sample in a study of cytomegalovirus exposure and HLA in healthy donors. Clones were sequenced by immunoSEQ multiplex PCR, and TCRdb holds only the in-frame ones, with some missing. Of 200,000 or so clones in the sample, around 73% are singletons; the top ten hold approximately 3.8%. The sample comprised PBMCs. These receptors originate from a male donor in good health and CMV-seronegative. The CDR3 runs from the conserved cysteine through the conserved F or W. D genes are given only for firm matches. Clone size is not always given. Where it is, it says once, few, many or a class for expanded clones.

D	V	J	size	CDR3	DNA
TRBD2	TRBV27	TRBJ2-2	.	CASNKLAGLNTGELFF	TGTGCCAGCAATAAACTAGCGGGACTTAACACCGGGGAGCTGTTTTTT
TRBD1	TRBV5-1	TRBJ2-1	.	CASSPTGGEREQFF	TGCGCCAGCAGCCCCACAGGGGGAGAACGGGAGCAGTTCTTC
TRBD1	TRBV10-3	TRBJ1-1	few	CAISETGGFLNTEAFF	TGTGCCATCAGTGAGACAGGGGGTTTTTTGAACACTGAAGCTTTCTTT
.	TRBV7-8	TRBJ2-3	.	CASSLRTTRGGTQYF	TGTGCCAGCAGCTTAAGGACTACCCGTGGCGGGACGCAGTATTTT
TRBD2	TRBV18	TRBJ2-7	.	CASSPGRGTGKGSGKPYEQYF	TGTGCCAGCTCCCCGGGGAGAGGGACCGGTAAAGGTAGCGGGAAGCCATACGAGCAGTACTTC
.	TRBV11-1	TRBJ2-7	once	CASRTDWTTSYEQYF	TGTGCCAGCAGGACAGACTGGACGACCTCCTACGAGCAGTACTTC
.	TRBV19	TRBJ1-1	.	CASSITAGRGNTEAFF	TGTGCCAGTAGTATCACAGCAGGGCGTGGGAACACTGAAGCTTTCTTT
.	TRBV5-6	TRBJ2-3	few	CASSRLRAGATDTQYF	TGTGCCAGCAGCCGGCTGAGGGCGGGTGCCACAGATACGCAGTATTTT
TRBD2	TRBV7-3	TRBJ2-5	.	CASSSGTSGTVETQYF	TGTGCCAGCAGCTCCGGGACTAGCGGGACAGTGGAGACCCAGTACTTC
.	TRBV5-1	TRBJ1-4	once	CASSLEPTEKLFF	TGCGCCAGCAGCTTGGAACCAACAGAAAAACTGTTTTTT
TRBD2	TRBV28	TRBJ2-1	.	CASSLFPTSSLYNEQFF	TGTGCCAGCAGTTTATTTCCGACTAGCTCCCTATACAATGAGCAGTTCTTC
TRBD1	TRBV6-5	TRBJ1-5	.	CASRLDRGIQPQHF	TGTGCCAGCAGGCTCGACAGGGGGATCCAGCCCCAGCATTTT
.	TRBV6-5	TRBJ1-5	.	CASSWALNQPQHF	TGTGCCAGCAGTTGGGCTCTAAATCAGCCCCAGCATTTT
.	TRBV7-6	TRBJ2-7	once	CASSLGLAYEQYF	TGTGCCAGCAGCTTAGGACTAGCCTACGAGCAGTACTTC
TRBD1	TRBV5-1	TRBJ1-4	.	CASSLARQGTNEKLFF	TGCGCCAGCAGCTTGGCCCGACAGGGGACTAATGAAAAACTGTTTTTT
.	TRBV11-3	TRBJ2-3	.	CASSGGVIPDTQYF	TGTGCCAGCAGCGGGGGCGTGATACCAGATACGCAGTATTTT
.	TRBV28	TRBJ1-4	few	CASKDSAATNEKLFF	TGTGCCAGCAAAGACTCAGCAGCAACTAATGAAAAACTGTTTTTT
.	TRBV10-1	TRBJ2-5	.	CASSEWAAVGTQYF	TGCGCCAGCAGTGAATGGGCAGCGGTGGGGACCCAGTACTTC
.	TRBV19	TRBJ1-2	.	CASNIESGDYGYTF	TGTGCCAGTAACATAGAGTCGGGGGACTATGGCTACACCTTC
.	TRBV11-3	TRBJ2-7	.	CASSLDSSYEQYF	TGTGCCAGCAGCTTAGATTCGAGCTACGAGCAGTACTTC
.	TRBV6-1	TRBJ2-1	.	CSVRSYNEQFF	TGCTCGGTGCGATCCTACAATGAGCAGTTCTTC
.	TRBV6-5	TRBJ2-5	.	CASSYPRPGKETQYF	TGTGCCAGCAGTTACCCCCGCCCGGGGAAAGAGACCCAGTACTTC
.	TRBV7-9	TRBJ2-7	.	CASSLTGQREYEQYF	TGTGCCAGCAGCTTAACTGGACAGCGCGAATACGAGCAGTACTTC